These 24 T cell receptor beta chains share one sample of origin, sequenced in a study of blood T cell repertoires in COVID-19. Assay used: immunoSEQ multiplex PCR; TCRdb lists only in-frame clones, some missing. The data show approximately 480,000 clones, roughly nine tenths seen once. Sequenced material: peripheral blood. These receptors were collected from a man aged 18-30 years with COVID-19, enrolled during active disease.

The chain links TRBV15 to TRBJ2-7; 7 nucleotides match TRBD1. The CDR3 runs 15 residues. The V gene end was trimmed by 5 bases and the J gene end by 6 bases; junction bases not matched to a gene: 13. Germline lookup yields CDR1 LNHNV and CDR2 YYDKDF (reference sequence). This CDR3 is CATSGSLTGSGEQYF. The CDR3 DNA sequence: TGTGCCACCAGCGGCTCGTTGACAGGGTCGGGCGAGCAGTACTTC.

This chain links TRBV5-1 with TRBJ2-7, with 8 bases lining up with TRBD1. Per germline, CDR1 SGHRS and CDR2 YFSETQ. V lost 4 bases and J lost 6; bases outside the gene matches: 6. The CDR3 is made up of 13 amino acids. The CDR3 spells CASSTGQGPEQYF. The CDR3 nucleotides are TGCGCCAGCAGCACAGGACAGGGTCCCGAGCAGTACTTC.

The chain employs TRBV12-5 and TRBJ2-7; 8 nucleotides align to TRBD1. Germline trimming cut 5 bases from V and 4 bases from J; bases unmatched to any gene: 4. The germline V gene has CDR1 LGHNT and CDR2 FRNRAP. The CDR3 contains 13 residues. The CDR3 DNA follows: TGTGCTAGTGGTCAGGACAGGGTGTACGAGCAGTACTTC. Translating it yields CASGQDRVYEQYF.

This clone was picked up one time. The chain joins TRBV11-3 to TRBJ2-6; 7 bases align to TRBD1. Per germline, CDR1 SGHNT and CDR2 YENEEA. CDR3 size: 16 residues. The J segment lost 2 bases and the V segment lost 5 bases, leaving 6 bases of the junction unmatched. CDR3 amino acids: CASSHNRGPGANVLTF. The CDR3 region has the DNA TGTGCCAGCAGCCATAACAGGGGTCCTGGGGCCAACGTCCTGACTTTC.

The chain has TRBV11-3 and TRBJ2-1, with TRBD1 matching 7 bases. Germline V gene sequence: CDR1 SGHNT, CDR2 YENEEA. The V segment lost 1 base and the J segment 5 bases; nucleotides outside the gene matches: 5. This CDR3 is built from 15 residues. The CDR3 loop is CASSLGGQVNNEQFF. The DNA for the CDR3 is TGTGCCAGCAGCTTAGGCGGACAGGTTAACAATGAGCAGTTCTTC.

This chain connects TRBV19 to TRBJ1-2; maybe TRBD1 (5 bases). In germline, CDR1 is LNHDA, CDR2 SQIVND (reference sequence). The V end was cut by 3 bases, the J end by 5 bases, with 16 bases between. The CDR3 sequence is 15 residues long. The CDR3 is CASSIRGGAEYGYTF. DNA of the CDR3: TGTGCCAGTAGTATTAGGGGAGGGGCCGAATATGGCTACACCTTC.

Notes on this clone: Other DNA sequences from this sample encode an identical CDR3 as well. DNA for the CDR3: TGTGCCAGCAGCTTAGCTAGCGGGAACGAGCAGTACTTC. It yields the protein CASSLASGNEQYF. The V and J genes are TRBV7-2 and TRBJ2-7; TRBD2 agrees at 8 bases. V lost 0 bases to trimming and J lost 5 bases; unmatched junction nucleotides: 0. The CDR3 length is 13 residues. Looked up from germline, CDR1 is SGHTA and CDR2 is FQGNSA.

The chain couples TRBV7-3 to TRBJ2-1; 9 bases are shared with TRBD2. V shed 5 bases, J shed 8 bases, and the junction held 7 bases outside the gene matches. The CDR3 has 14 residues. Looked up from germline, CDR1 is SGHTA and CDR2 is FQGTGA. Written as DNA, the CDR3 is TGTGCCAGCAGCGTGGGGACTAGCAACCATGAGCAGTTCTTC. Translation gives CASSVGTSNHEQFF.

V gene TRBV4-2 combines with J gene TRBJ1-6; tentative D call: TRBD1 (6 bases). Germline assignment: CDR1 LGHNA and CDR2 YNFKEQ. V was trimmed by 4 bases and J by 9 bases, leaving 22 bases between them. The length of the CDR3 is 17 residues. CDR3 amino acids: CASSRLIQGLRFSPLHF. Here the CDR3 DNA reads TGTGCCAGCAGCCGCCTTATTCAGGGGCTACGATTTTCACCCCTCCACTTT.

This sequence joins TRBV5-3 and TRBJ2-1, with TRBD2 identical over 8 bases. TRBV5-3 is noted as an ORF with a role that remains uncertain. The CDR3 has 15 amino acids. Losses at the gene ends were 4 bases for V and 5 bases for J; bases not matched to a gene: 8. The CDR3 nucleotides are TGTGCCAGAAGCCAGAAGGGGCGGGAGGACAATGAGCAGTTCTTC. It translates to CARSQKGREDNEQFF.

The chain employs TRBV19 and TRBJ2-2; TRBD1 matches at 7 bases. The germline CDR1 and CDR2 sequences are LNHDA and SQIVND (reference sequence). V lost 2 bases to trimming and J lost 5 bases; unmatched junction nucleotides: 2. CDR3 length equals 14 residues. This CDR3 is CASSISGGTGELFF. Written as DNA, the CDR3 is TGTGCCAGTAGTATATCAGGGGGAACCGGGGAGCTGTTTTTT.

The chain employs TRBV6-6 and TRBJ1-3; 9 bases agree with TRBD1. The germline CDR1 and CDR2 sequences are MNHNY and SVGAGI (reference sequence). V gave up 4 bases and J gave up 4 bases; unmatched junction bases: 8. The CDR3 loop spans 16 amino acids. The CDR3, as DNA: TGTGCCAGCAGTTCCCCGGACAGGGGCTCAGGAAACACCATATATTTT. Amino acids: CASSSPDRGSGNTIYF.

This rearrangement joins TRBV5-1 to TRBJ2-2; 8 nucleotides agree with TRBD2. The CDR3 is 14 amino acids. Germline CDR1 SGHRS, CDR2 YFSETQ. The V and J ends lost 1 base and 6 bases, in that order; junction bases with no gene match: 2. DNA for the CDR3: TGCGCCAGCAGCTTGAGGACTAGCTCCGGGGAGCTGTTTTTT. Its translation: CASSLRTSSGELFF. The whole variable domain, filled in from reference TRBV5-1 and TRBJ2-2, reads KAGVTQTPRYLIKTRGQQVTLSCSPISGHRSVSWYQQTPGQGLQFLFEYFSETQRNKGNFPGRFSGRQFSNSRSEMNVSTLELGDSALYLCASSLRTSSGELFFGEGSRLTVL.

Remarks on this clone: Other DNA sequences in the same sample also yield this CDR3. The chain links TRBV9 to TRBJ2-3; D gene uncertain. V gave up 0 bases and J gave up 0 bases, with 8 bases separating them. Germline lookup yields CDR1 SGDLS and CDR2 YYNGEE. This CDR3 is built from 15 residues. In nucleotides, the CDR3 is TGTGCCAGCAGCGTAGCCGGTCTTAGCACAGATACGCAGTATTTT. Its protein product is CASSVAGLSTDTQYF.

V gene TRBV19 combines with J gene TRBJ2-3; 8 nucleotides agree with TRBD1. V was pared by 8 bases and J by 4 bases, with 5 bases of the junction left unmatched. Per the germline V gene, CDR1 is LNHDA and CDR2 is SQIVND (reference sequence). The CDR3 is 13 amino acids. CDR3 in amino acids: CASSQGAPDTQYF. The CDR3 coding sequence is TGTGCCAGTTCCCAGGGGGCCCCAGATACGCAGTATTTT.

The V gene is TRBV7-9, the J gene TRBJ2-7; D might be TRBD1 (5 bases). Trimming left V 3 bases short and J 2 bases short, with 14 bases between. Germline V lookup: CDR1 SEHNR, CDR2 FQNEAQ (reference sequence). This CDR3 has 15 amino acids. CDR3 DNA sequence: TGTGCCAGCAGCTTGATGACCACAGGTCCCTACGAGCAGTACTTC. Encoded protein: CASSLMTTGPYEQYF.

The chain recombines TRBV7-8 with TRBJ2-3, with 8 bases matching TRBD2. CDR3 length: 15 amino acids. V lost 2 bases, J lost 4 bases, and 5 bases stayed unmatched. Germline CDR1 and CDR2: SGHVS and FQNEAQ. The CDR3 DNA follows: TGTGCCAGCAGCTTAAGGACTAGCAGCCCAGATACGCAGTATTTT. It codes for CASSLRTSSPDTQYF. Full variable domain (rest looked up from reference TRBV7-8 and TRBJ2-3): GAGVSQSPRYKVAKRGQDVALRCDPISGHVSLFWYQQALGQGPEFLTYFQNEAQLDKSGLPSDRFFAERPEGSVSTLKIQRTQQEDSAVYLCASSLRTSSPDTQYFGPGTRLTVL.

V is TRBV5-5 and J is TRBJ1-3; D is unresolved. The germline CDR1 and CDR2 sequences are SGHKS and YYEKEE (reference sequence). This CDR3 is 16 amino acids long. Trimming removed 2 bases at V and 4 bases at J, with 16 bases between. CDR3 residues: CASSFSGSTAGNTIYF. CDR3 bases: TGTGCCAGCAGCTTTTCGGGGTCAACCGCCGGAAACACCATATATTTT.

The genes are TRBV21-1 and TRBJ2-7; the table's D call of TRBD2 was not tested on the DNA. TRBV21-1 is a listed pseudogene. The CDR3 extends over 20 amino acids. The CDR3, as DNA: TGTGCCAGCAGCTACTTATTGGCCCCGGGACTAGCGGGAGAGCGCTACGAGCAGTACTTC. It codes for CASSYLLAPGLAGERYEQYF.

The chain recombines TRBV4-1 with TRBJ2-5; TRBD1 agrees at 11 bases. CDR1 is MGHRA, CDR2 YSYEKL, per germline. CDR3 length: 20 residues. V shed 3 bases and J 5 bases; nucleotides not matched to a gene: 20. The CDR3 is CASSHNTAGTGGRLDETQYF. The DNA of the CDR3 is TGCGCCAGCAGCCACAATACAGCCGGGACAGGGGGGCGCCTGGATGAGACCCAGTACTTC.

The chain employs TRBV2 and TRBJ2-7, with no clear D. CDR3 size: 14 residues. Trimming pared 2 bases from V and 7 bases from J, leaving 15 bases between. Germline CDR1 SNHLY, CDR2 FYNNEI. The CDR3 sequence is CASSELETFKEQYF. Here the CDR3 DNA reads TGTGCCAGCAGTGAACTAGAAACCTTTAAGGAGCAGTACTTC.

The chain has TRBV7-9 and TRBJ1-6, with D possibly being TRBD1 (6 bases). Germline loops: CDR1 SEHNR, CDR2 FQNEAQ (reference sequence). The CDR3 loop spans 12 amino acids. V gave up 5 bases and J gave up 9 bases, with 8 bases separating them. CDR3 residues: CASSEGGSPLHF. DNA for the CDR3: TGTGCCAGCAGCGAAGGGGGTTCACCCCTCCACTTT. The variable domain in full, completed from reference TRBV7-9 and TRBJ1-6, reads DTGVSQNPRHKITKRGQNVTFRCDPISEHNRLYWYRQTLGQGPEFLTYFQNEAQLEKSRLLSDRFSAERPKGSFSTLEIQRTEQGDSAMYLCASSEGGSPLHFGNGTRLTVT.

This chain joins TRBV10-1 and TRBJ1-1; D is undetermined. The CDR3 loop spans 13 amino acids. Germline V gene data show CDR1 as WNHNN and CDR2 as SYGVQD (reference sequence). The V end lost 7 bases, the J end lost 2 bases, and 11 bases lay between the germline ends. CDR3 region: CASKEGVNTEAFF. The DNA of the CDR3 is TGCGCCAGCAAGGAGGGTGTCAACACTGAAGCTTTCTTT.

The CDR3 DNA reads as TGTGCCAGCTCACCAAGGGAGACTAGCGGGACCCCGGAGACCCAGTACTTC. As protein: CASSPRETSGTPETQYF. V usage is TRBV18 and J usage is TRBJ2-5, with 11 bases matching TRBD2. Trimming removed 2 bases from V and 5 bases from J; junction bases left unmatched: 10. Germline V gives CDR1 KGHSH, CDR2 LQKENI. This CDR3 region has 17 residues.